This T cell receptor beta chain is from a study of OX40 agonist ivuxolimab in advanced cancers. Here immunoSEQ multiplex PCR was the method, and the copy in TCRdb shows in-frame clones only, minus some. The sample contains 55,000 to 75,000 clones, around 90% of which appear only once. With 9 bases removed from V and 7 bases from J, the gap between germline ends came to 22 bases. The CDR3 is 14 residues long. Per germline, CDR1 MNHEY and CDR2 SVGAGI. The genes are TRBV6-5 and TRBJ2-7; D is unclear. Sample: CD4+ or CD8+ T cells sorted from blood, taken in a trial of the OX40 agonist ivuxolimab. This sequence was found in an adult with an advanced solid tumor such as melanoma, head and neck, liver or kidney cancer. The CDR3 here is CASRRGQLNGEQYF. The CDR3 DNA is TGTGCCAGTCGACGAGGCCAGCTGAATGGAGAGCAGTACTTC.